The present T cell receptor (beta chain) was sequenced within a study of blood T cells in healthy people across ages. Study-wide results and caveats: Shifts in expanded clonotypes may have been confounded by donor CMV status, which was unknown.

This clonotype was observed a few times. Its target is unknown. The germline gives CDR1 SEHNR, CDR2 FQNEAQ (reference sequence). Trimming took off 0 bases at V and 8 bases at J, with 7 bases between the two ends. The CDR3 is 12 residues long. With a J-beta primer mix and a sample-barcoded 5' primer, a second PCR ran 7 to 11 cycles. Every cDNA molecule carried a tag from a template-switch adaptor bearing 12 random nucleotides. Via MiXCR, TCRdb re-called the 5' RACE reads, giving one row per CDR3 protein. Among hundreds of thousands of distinct CDR3 sequences listed, over 20% were seen once. Staff drew ten milliliters of peripheral blood from each donor.

This clonotype originated in a man in his 70s in good health. The rearrangement joins TRBV7-9 to TRBJ1-2; weak D call: TRBD1 (5 bases). Sequencing was performed on blood. As DNA, the CDR3 is TGTGCCAGCAGCTTAGCGGACAAGGGCTACACCTTC. The encoded protein is CASSLADKGYTF. The whole variable domain, remainder taken from reference TRBV7-9 and TRBJ1-2, is DTGVSQNPRHKITKRGQNVTFRCDPISEHNRLYWYRQTLGQGPEFLTYFQNEAQLEKSRLLSDRFSAERPKGSFSTLEIQRTEQGDSAMYLCASSLADKGYTFGSGTRLTVV.